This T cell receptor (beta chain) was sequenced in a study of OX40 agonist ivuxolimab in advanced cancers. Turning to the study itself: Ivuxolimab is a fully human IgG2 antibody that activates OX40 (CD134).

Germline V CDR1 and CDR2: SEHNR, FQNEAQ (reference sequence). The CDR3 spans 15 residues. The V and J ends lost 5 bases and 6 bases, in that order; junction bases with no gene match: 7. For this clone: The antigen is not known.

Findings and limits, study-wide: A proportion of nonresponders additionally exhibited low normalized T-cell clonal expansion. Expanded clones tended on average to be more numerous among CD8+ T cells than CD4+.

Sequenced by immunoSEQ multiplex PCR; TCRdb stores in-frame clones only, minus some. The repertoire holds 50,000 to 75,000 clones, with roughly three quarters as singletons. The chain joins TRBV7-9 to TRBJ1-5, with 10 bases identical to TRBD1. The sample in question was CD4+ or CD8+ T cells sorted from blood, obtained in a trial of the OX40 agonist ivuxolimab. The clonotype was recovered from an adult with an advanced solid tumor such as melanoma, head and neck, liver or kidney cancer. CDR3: CASSPGQGGIQPQHF. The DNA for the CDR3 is TGTGCCAGCAGCCCCGGACAGGGGGGCATTCAGCCCCAGCATTTT. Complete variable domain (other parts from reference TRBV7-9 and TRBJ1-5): DTGVSQNPRHKITKRGQNVTFRCDPISEHNRLYWYRQTLGQGPEFLTYFQNEAQLEKSRLLSDRFSAERPKGSFSTLEIQRTEQGDSAMYLCASSPGQGGIQPQHFGDGTRLSIL.